This T cell receptor beta chain was sequenced in a study of graft-versus-host responses after intestinal transplantation (TCRdb year 2021). As for the study more broadly: Recipients received multivisceral, liver-intestinal, or isolated intestinal transplants. A peak of at least 4% donor T cells among recipient peripheral blood mononuclear cells was the definition used for donor T cell macrochimerism. A cohort of approximately 23 intestinal transplant recipients, including one retransplant, was enrolled, and a few patients lacking pretransplant specimens were excluded. Bulk TCR-beta CDR3 sequencing was used to track graft-versus-host and host-versus-graft alloreactive T cell clones in the graft, circulation and bone marrow after intestinal transplantation. Rather than being sequenced by the commercial service, samples from a few later patients were sequenced in-house on an Illumina MiSeq and processed with MiXCR. Alloreactive clones were identified by sequencing pre-transplant mixed lymphocyte reaction products and comparing these products with unstimulated pre-transplant donor and recipient T cells. All recipients received anti-thymocyte globulin induction followed by maintenance tacrolimus and steroids for 3 to 4 years. What the authors observed across the whole study: GvH clones were detected in recipient bone marrow, and some appeared earlier in ileal mucosa or blood, consistent with an intestinal mucosal origin. In patients with donor T cell macrochimerism, the allografts had high GvH to HvG T cell clonal ratios. The conclusions were limited by the relatively low number and heterogeneity of the intestinal transplant patients. Peak levels of circulating GvH clones were associated with declines in HvG clones early after transplant.

The time point label corresponds to: cells obtained before transplantation from donor or recipient. CD3+CD4+ and CD3+CD8+ populations were FACS-sorted from unstimulated pre-transplant donor and recipient cells taken from spleen or lymph nodes. The CDR3 covers 14 residues, taking in both the cysteine and the phenylalanine. Of the read, only the CDR3 DNA is kept; its 42 bases are in frame from base 1. Based on the germline V gene (reference sequence), the CDR1 and CDR2 sequences are LNHDA and SQIVND. From V the trimming removes 3 bases and from J it removes 3 bases, while the gene matches leave 3 bases of the junction unaccounted for. The library was built by means of the immunoSEQ multiplex PCR assay. For most patients, genomic DNA was isolated with the Qiagen DNeasy Blood and Tissue Kit and sent frozen to Adaptive Biotechnologies for TCR sequencing. For most patients, genomic DNA was subjected to high-throughput TCR-beta CDR3 sequencing by Adaptive Biotechnologies. As for how the authors treated the data: Adaptive's ImmunoSEQ software was the source of the TCR sequencing data for 18 patients, while three other patients were processed with MiXCR and VDJtools. CD4 versus CD8 sorting errors were corrected by removing sequences found in both subsets at a frequency ratio below 5:1. CDR3 nucleotide sequences shared by donor and recipient were removed because the origin of these sequences could not be assigned. To be classed as alloreactive, a clone needed at least 2-fold expansion over unstimulated cells and a minimum CFSE-low frequency of 0.002% (template counts) or 0.001% (read counts). Clones detected in sequenced pre-transplant spleen, lymph node, or MLR CFSE-low populations of the donor or recipient were defined as mappable. Cumulative frequency of alloreactive clones was calculated as a percentage of all sequences weighted by copy number. In its TCRdb copy, this immuneACCESS table keeps in-frame sequences only and misses some clones. Where compared with another copy, unresolved V genes explain less than half of these, and the others have no known cause. For V, J and clone size, that table is used; D and trimming come from the DNA. A total of about 41,000 clones appear in this sample, approximately 96% of them only once. The ten most abundant clones make up about 0.5% of the sample.

Worth noting for this clone: This clone's antigen is unknown. There are no base qualities to consult, and no much larger clone falls within one base.

The rearranged chain carries TRBV19 and TRBJ2-7; 9 junctional bases match TRBD1. The source was unstimulated CD8+ T cells sorted from spleen or lymph node cells, collected before transplant. The source is a human donor who was the organ donor for an intestinal transplant. CDR3 region: CASSILDRGYEQYF. At the DNA level, the sequence is TGTGCCAGTAGTATCTTGGACAGGGGCTACGAGCAGTACTTC.